The 27 T cell receptor beta chains presented below share a single source sample, sequenced in a study of blood T cell repertoires in COVID-19. Repertoires were generated with immunoSEQ multiplex PCR, while TCRdb's copy carries only in-frame clones and drops some. Of some 200,000 clones listed, 80% are singletons. The sample comprised peripheral blood. Receptors were obtained from a human donor in a cohort sampled during active COVID-19.

The rearrangement links TRBV28 to TRBJ2-7, with D possibly being TRBD2 (6 bases). Germline CDR1 and CDR2: MDHEN and SYDVKM. The CDR3 is 12 residues long. V lost 8 bases, J lost 2 bases, and 10 bases lay in between. The CDR3 DNA reads TGTGCCAGCGGGACTCCTGCCTACGAGCAGTACTTC. Its protein is CASGTPAYEQYF.

The chain has TRBV5-6 and TRBJ2-7; 7 bases line up with TRBD1. CDR3 length: 15 residues. With 0 bases clipped from V and 4 bases from J, the junction kept 7 bases outside the gene matches. Germline CDR1 is SGHDT and CDR2 is YYEEEE. This chain's CDR3 is CASSLAGARGYEQYF. The DNA for the CDR3 is TGTGCCAGCAGCTTGGCCGGCGCCAGGGGGTACGAGCAGTACTTC.

This sequence joins TRBV5-1 and TRBJ2-2; D remains ambiguous. CDR1 is SGHRS and CDR2 is YFSETQ in the germline V gene. V was trimmed by 7 bases and J by 5 bases, leaving 18 bases between them. The length of the CDR3 is 15 residues. CDR3 in amino acids: CASAPASLGTGELFF. The DNA of the CDR3 is TGCGCCAGCGCCCCAGCCAGCCTAGGAACCGGGGAGCTGTTTTTT.

This rearrangement joins TRBV29-1 to TRBJ2-5; no reliable D call. The CDR3 totals 12 residues. Between the trimmed V and J ends, which lost 4 bases and 1 base, there was a span of 7 bases. CDR1 SQVTM and CDR2 ANQGSEA come from the germline V gene. In nucleotides, the CDR3 is TGCAGCGTTGGCCCCGGCCAAGAGACCCAGTACTTC. Amino acid sequence: CSVGPGQETQYF.

The chain has TRBV30 and TRBJ2-1; TRBD2 aligns across 8 bases. This CDR3 has 16 residues. The J segment lost 4 bases and the V segment lost 2 bases, leaving 10 bases of the junction unmatched. Germline loops: CDR1 GTSNPN, CDR2 SVGIG (reference sequence). This CDR3 is CAWSPAGGHRYNEQFF. In nucleotides, the CDR3 is TGTGCCTGGAGTCCTGCGGGGGGACACCGGTACAATGAGCAGTTCTTC.

V gene TRBV9 combines with J gene TRBJ2-3, with no clear D. From germline, CDR1 is SGDLS and CDR2 YYNGEE. V shed 0 bases and J shed 1 base, with 12 bases lying between them. CDR3 size: 16 residues. CDR3 bases: TGTGCCAGCAGCGTAGCTCCCGGTGGTGGCACAGATACGCAGTATTTT. It translates to CASSVAPGGGTDTQYF.

The chain has TRBV3-1 (or the pseudogene TRBV3-2) and TRBJ1-2; 9 nucleotides line up with TRBD1. The CDR3 has 15 amino acids. With V trimmed by 4 bases and J by 4 bases, 7 bases remained unmatched. The germline gives CDR1 LGHDT, CDR2 YNNKEL (reference sequence). The CDR3, as DNA: TGTGCCAGCAGCCTCCAGACAGGGGGGGGCTATGGCTACACCTTC. It translates to CASSLQTGGGYGYTF.

This clone was seen repeatedly, ten times or more. The chain employs TRBV20-1 and TRBJ2-1; 8 positions match TRBD2. Unmatched junction bases numbered 1, after V lost 6 bases and J lost 6 bases. CDR3 size: 11 residues. The germline CDR1 and CDR2 sequences are DFQATT and SNEGSKA (reference sequence). The CDR3 DNA reads as TGCAGTGCGGCGGGGGGCAATGAGCAGTTCTTC. Translated: CSAAGGNEQFF.

The chain couples TRBV7-2 to TRBJ2-7; 9 bases match TRBD1. CDR1 SGHTA and CDR2 FQGNSA come from the germline V gene. This CDR3 has 13 residues. Germline trimming cut 5 bases from V and 5 bases from J; bases unmatched to any gene: 4. Here the CDR3 DNA reads TGTGCCAGCAGCCTGGACAGGGGAAACGAGCAGTACTTC. Its protein product is CASSLDRGNEQYF.

The V gene is TRBV6-5, the J gene TRBJ2-2, with a tentative D call TRBD2 (6 bases). The CDR3 sequence is 15 residues long. V was shortened by 7 bases and J by 7 bases, with 19 bases between the two germline ends. CDR1 and CDR2 (germline): MNHEY, SVGAGI. The CDR3 coding sequence is TGTGCCAGCAAGTTGGGACTTTCGGCGGTCGGGGAGCTGTTTTTT. Encoded protein: CASKLGLSAVGELFF.

V is TRBV25-1 and J is TRBJ1-1; possible D gene TRBD1, 5 bases. Germline V CDR1 and CDR2: MGHDK, SYGVNS. The CDR3 consists of 15 residues. The V gene lost 6 bases and the J gene lost 0 bases, with 14 bases spanning the gap. The CDR3 region has the DNA TGTGCCAGCAGCCGGGCAGGGTCCCTGAACACTGAAGCTTTCTTT. Amino acids: CASSRAGSLNTEAFF.

A few counts support this clone. V and J are TRBV20-1 and TRBJ1-1; TRBD1 matches 8 bases. The V gene's germline CDR1 is DFQATT and CDR2 SNEGSKA (reference sequence). The CDR3 extends over 10 amino acids. V shed 3 bases, J shed 11 bases, and the junction held 2 bases outside the gene matches. CDR3 nucleotides: TGCAGTGCTAGGGACAGGGAGGCTTTCTTT. Encoded protein: CSARDREAFF.

This clone was picked up a small number of times. The chain employs TRBV7-9 and TRBJ1-3, with D possibly being TRBD1 (6 bases). CDR1 is SEHNR, CDR2 FQNEAQ, per germline (reference sequence). V lost 8 bases, J lost 4 bases, and 15 bases lay in between. The CDR3 spans 14 residues. CDR3 sequence (DNA): TGTGCCAGCGGAAGGGGGGGATTAGGAAACACCATATATTTT. As protein: CASGRGGLGNTIYF.

The rearrangement uses TRBV20-1 and TRBJ1-2; 8 bases agree with TRBD1. CDR1 is DFQATT, CDR2 SNEGSKA, per germline (reference sequence). The CDR3 is 11 residues long. The ends lost 6 bases at V and 8 bases at J; junction bases unmatched: 5. The CDR3 is CSAQGAEGYTF. CDR3 nucleotides: TGCAGTGCGCAGGGGGCAGAGGGCTACACCTTC.

The V call is TRBV20-1, the J call TRBJ2-7; TRBD1 matches 7 bases. The CDR3 totals 13 residues. CDR1 and CDR2 from the germline V gene are DFQATT and SNEGSKA (reference sequence). The J segment lost 4 bases and the V segment lost 3 bases, leaving 6 bases of the junction unmatched. This CDR3 is CSASRDSPYEQYF. DNA for the CDR3: TGCAGTGCTAGTCGGGACAGCCCTTACGAGCAGTACTTC.

The rearrangement joins TRBV28 to TRBJ2-1, with TRBD1 matching over 9 bases. The CDR3 covers 14 residues. Trimming at V came to 8 bases and at J to 8 bases, leaving 10 bases not matched to a gene. Germline V gene data show CDR1 as MDHEN and CDR2 as SYDVKM. The CDR3 DNA is TGTGCCAGCTATCCGGGACAGGGAGGCTATGAGCAGTTCTTC. It codes for CASYPGQGGYEQFF.

This chain uses TRBV19 with TRBJ2-3, with a possible D match to TRBD1 (6 bases). Germline loops: CDR1 LNHDA, CDR2 SQIVND (reference sequence). The length of the CDR3 is 14 residues. V lost 10 bases and J lost 0, with 14 bases in between. This CDR3 reads CATTGKTSTDTQYF. DNA for the CDR3: TGTGCCACCACAGGGAAAACTAGCACAGATACGCAGTATTTT.

The chain couples TRBV7-2 to TRBJ1-1, with 8 nucleotides matching TRBD1. Germline CDR1 is SGHTA and CDR2 is FQGNSA. CDR3 length: 14 amino acids. Trimming cost V 5 bases and J 3 bases; bases outside gene matches: 5. The CDR3 nucleotides read TGTGCCAGCAGCCAGACAGGGGAAGACACTGAAGCTTTCTTT. Its translation: CASSQTGEDTEAFF. Together with reference TRBV7-2 and TRBJ1-1, the CDR3 gives the full variable domain: GAGVSQSPSNKVTEKGKDVELRCDPISGHTALYWYRQSLGQGLEFLIYFQGNSAPDKSGLPSDRFSAERTGGSVSTLTIQRTQQEDSAVYLCASSQTGEDTEAFFGQGTRLTVV.

A single count supports this clone. This chain links TRBV11-1 with TRBJ2-5; D is perhaps TRBD1 (6 bases). The CDR3 covers 14 residues. The germline V gene encodes CDR1 SGHAT and CDR2 FQDESV (reference sequence). The V and J ends lost 2 bases and 5 bases respectively, with 12 bases between them. The CDR3 spells CASSLIGTYETQYF. In DNA, the CDR3 is TGTGCCAGCAGCTTAATAGGGACATATGAGACCCAGTACTTC.

The rearrangement links TRBV7-9 to TRBJ2-1, with D possibly matching TRBD2 (6 bases). The germline V gene has CDR1 SEHNR and CDR2 FQNEAQ (reference sequence). The V gene lost 8 bases and the J gene lost 6 bases, with 14 bases spanning the gap. CDR3 length: 13 residues. CDR3 loop: CASAQAGGNEQFF. In DNA, the CDR3 is TGTGCCAGCGCACAGGCCGGGGGCAATGAGCAGTTCTTC. The whole variable domain, remainder taken from reference TRBV7-9 and TRBJ2-1, is DTGVSQNPRHKITKRGQNVTFRCDPISEHNRLYWYRQTLGQGPEFLTYFQNEAQLEKSRLLSDRFSAERPKGSFSTLEIQRTEQGDSAMYLCASAQAGGNEQFFGPGTRLTVL.

This rearrangement joins TRBV7-2 to TRBJ1-2; D is unclear. Per germline, CDR1 SGHTA and CDR2 FQGNSA. The CDR3 runs to 14 residues. Trimming shortened V by 5 bases and J by 3 bases, and 13 bases separated the two germline ends. This chain's CDR3 is CASSLNLAHYGYTF. In nucleotides, the CDR3 is TGTGCCAGCAGCCTAAATCTAGCCCACTATGGCTACACCTTC.

The chain employs TRBV12-3 or TRBV12-4 and TRBJ2-2; TRBD2 is a possible D gene (5 bases). The CDR3 spans 13 residues. Trimming cost V 5 bases and J 8 bases, with 12 bases left between them. The CDR3 bases are TGTGCCAGCAGTACTACGTGGACTGGGGAGCTGTTTTTT. The encoded protein is CASSTTWTGELFF.

This clone was detected only once. This chain joins TRBV7-2 and TRBJ2-7; 7 positions match TRBD2. The CDR3 has 14 residues. J gave up 0 bases and V 5 bases, and 4 bases lay outside the gene matches. The germline gives CDR1 SGHTA, CDR2 FQGNSA. Written as DNA, the CDR3 is TGTGCCAGCAGCCCCCTAGCGGTCTCCTACGAGCAGTACTTC. Its translation: CASSPLAVSYEQYF.

This chain links TRBV5-1 with TRBJ2-3; possible D gene TRBD2, 5 bases. This CDR3 comprises 12 residues. Germline assignment: CDR1 SGHRS and CDR2 YFSETQ. V was clipped by 5 bases and J by 5 bases, with 9 bases between them. CDR3 residues: CASRPEGDTQYF. CDR3 nucleotide sequence: TGCGCCAGCAGACCCGAGGGAGATACGCAGTATTTT.

The chain uses TRBV7-2 and TRBJ2-2, with 8 bases matching TRBD2. Trimming at V came to 1 base and at J to 1 base, leaving 2 bases not matched to a gene. The CDR3 runs to 16 residues. Germline V CDR1 and CDR2: SGHTA, FQGNSA. Here the CDR3 reads CASSLELAENTGELFF. In nucleotides, the CDR3 is TGTGCCAGCAGCTTAGAACTAGCGGAGAACACCGGGGAGCTGTTTTTT. Complete variable domain (other parts from reference TRBV7-2 and TRBJ2-2): GAGVSQSPSNKVTEKGKDVELRCDPISGHTALYWYRQSLGQGLEFLIYFQGNSAPDKSGLPSDRFSAERTGGSVSTLTIQRTQQEDSAVYLCASSLELAENTGELFFGEGSRLTVL.

A single count supports this clone. J is TRBJ1-5 and V is TRBV30, with 10 bases lining up with TRBD1. The J segment lost 6 bases and the V segment lost 8 bases, leaving 13 bases of the junction unmatched. CDR1 and CDR2 from the germline V gene are GTSNPN and SVGIG (reference sequence). The CDR3 length is 15 residues. CDR3 sequence: CAGNLGQGISQPQHF. CDR3 nucleotides: TGTGCCGGGAACCTGGGACAGGGGATTAGTCAGCCCCAGCATTTT.

This rearrangement joins TRBV2 to TRBJ2-7, with 9 bases aligning to TRBD2. The CDR3 consists of 15 residues. Losses at the gene ends were 3 bases for V and 3 bases for J; bases not matched to a gene: 6. Germline assignment: CDR1 SNHLY and CDR2 FYNNEI. The DNA for the CDR3 is TGTGCCAGCAGTGAGACTAGCGGCGAACGCTACGAGCAGTACTTC. It yields the protein CASSETSGERYEQYF.